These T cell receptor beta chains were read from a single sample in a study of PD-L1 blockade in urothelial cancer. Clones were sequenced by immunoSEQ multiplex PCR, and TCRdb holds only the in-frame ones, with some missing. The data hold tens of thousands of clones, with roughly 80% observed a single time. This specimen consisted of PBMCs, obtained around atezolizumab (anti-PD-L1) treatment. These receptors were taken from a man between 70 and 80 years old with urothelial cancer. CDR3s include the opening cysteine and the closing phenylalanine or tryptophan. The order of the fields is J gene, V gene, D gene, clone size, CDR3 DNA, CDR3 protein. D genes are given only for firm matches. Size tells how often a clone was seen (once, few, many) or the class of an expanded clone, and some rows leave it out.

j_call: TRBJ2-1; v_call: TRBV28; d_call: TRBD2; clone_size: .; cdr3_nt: TGTGCCAGCAATTCGAGAGCGGGATCCTACAATGAGCAGTTCTTC; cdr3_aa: CASNSRAGSYNEQFF
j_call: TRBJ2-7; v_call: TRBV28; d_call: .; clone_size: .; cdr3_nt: TGTGCCAGCAGCTCGGGGACATGGGGTACCTACGAGCAGTACTTC; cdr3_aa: CASSSGTWGTYEQYF
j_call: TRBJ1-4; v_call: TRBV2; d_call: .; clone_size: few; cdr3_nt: TGTGCCAGCAGTGTGGGGCACGGAGAAAAACTGTTTTTT; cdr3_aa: CASSVGHGEKLFF
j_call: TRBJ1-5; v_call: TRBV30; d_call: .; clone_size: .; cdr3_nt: TGTGCCTGGACCAGGGAGGGACAGCCCCAGCATTTT; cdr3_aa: CAWTREGQPQHF
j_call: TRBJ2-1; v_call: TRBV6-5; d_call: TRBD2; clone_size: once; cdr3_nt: TGTGCCAGCAGTTACCCCGGGGGGGAGAATGAGCAGTTCTTC; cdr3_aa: CASSYPGGENEQFF
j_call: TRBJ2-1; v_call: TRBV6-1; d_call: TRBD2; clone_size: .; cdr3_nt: TGTGCCAGCAGTGAATACATGCTAGCGGGATTTGAGCAGTTCTTC; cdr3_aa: CASSEYMLAGFEQFF
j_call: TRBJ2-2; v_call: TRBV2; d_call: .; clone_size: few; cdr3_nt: TGTGCCAGCAGGCCTCCTAGCTCCGGGGAGCTGTTTTTT; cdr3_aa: CASRPPSSGELFF
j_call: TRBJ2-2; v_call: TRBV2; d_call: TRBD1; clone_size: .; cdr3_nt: TGTGCCAGCAGTGGAACGGGACAGGGGGCAACCGGGGAGCTGTTTTTT; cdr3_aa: CASSGTGQGATGELFF
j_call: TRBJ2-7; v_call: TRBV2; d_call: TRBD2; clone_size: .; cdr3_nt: TGTGCCAGCAGCCCCGGGACTAGCGGATACGAGCAGTACTTC; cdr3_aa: CASSPGTSGYEQYF
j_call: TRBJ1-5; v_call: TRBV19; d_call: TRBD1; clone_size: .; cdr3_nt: TGTGCCAGTGTCCGGGGACAGGGGCTCAGTCAGCCCCAGCATTTT; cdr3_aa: CASVRGQGLSQPQHF
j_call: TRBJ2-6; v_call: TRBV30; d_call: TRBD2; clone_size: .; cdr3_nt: TGTGCCTGGACGTGGAGCGGGACCGGCTCTGGGGCCAACGTCCTGACTTTC; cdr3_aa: CAWTWSGTGSGANVLTF
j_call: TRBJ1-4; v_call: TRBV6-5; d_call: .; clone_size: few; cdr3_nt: TGTGCCAGCAGCGGATTAGGGGGTCGTTCTCCAAAACTGTTTTTT; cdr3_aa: CASSGLGGRSPKLFF
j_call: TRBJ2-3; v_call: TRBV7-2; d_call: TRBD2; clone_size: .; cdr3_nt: TGTGCCAGCAGCTTGGGACTAGCGGGAGCGAGTTGGTATTTT; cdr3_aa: CASSLGLAGASWYF
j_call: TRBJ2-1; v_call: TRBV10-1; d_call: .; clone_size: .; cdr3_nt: TGCGCCAGCAGTCCCCGGGACTTAGACAATGAGCAGTTCTTC; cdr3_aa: CASSPRDLDNEQFF
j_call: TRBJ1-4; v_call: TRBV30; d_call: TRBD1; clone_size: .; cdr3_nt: TGTGCCTGGAGACCGGACAGGGACAGTGATGGCGAAAAACTGTTTTTT; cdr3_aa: CAWRPDRDSDGEKLFF
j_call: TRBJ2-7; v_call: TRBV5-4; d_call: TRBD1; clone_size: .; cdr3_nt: TGTGCCAGCAGCCACGGGACAGGAAACTCCTACGAGCAGTACTTC; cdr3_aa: CASSHGTGNSYEQYF
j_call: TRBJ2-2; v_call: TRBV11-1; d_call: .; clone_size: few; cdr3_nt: TGTGCCAGCAGCTCTACAGTAACCGGGGAGCTGTTTTTT; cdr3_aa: CASSSTVTGELFF
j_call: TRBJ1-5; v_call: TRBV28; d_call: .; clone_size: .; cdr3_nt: TGTGCCAGCAAGGACAGCCCAAATCAGCCCCAGCATTTT; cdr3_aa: CASKDSPNQPQHF
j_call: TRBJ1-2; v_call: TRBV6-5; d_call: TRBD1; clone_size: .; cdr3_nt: TGTGCCAGCAGTTATCTTGGACAGGATCCTCTCTATGGCTACACCTTC; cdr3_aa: CASSYLGQDPLYGYTF
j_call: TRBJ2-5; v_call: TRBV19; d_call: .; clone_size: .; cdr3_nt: TGTGCCAGTAGTTCGCAGGGGGGCCAAGAGACCCAGTACTTC; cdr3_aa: CASSSQGGQETQYF
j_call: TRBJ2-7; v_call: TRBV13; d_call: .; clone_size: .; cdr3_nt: TGTGCCAGCAGCTTTAGAACCGCCACCTACGAGCAGTACTTC; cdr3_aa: CASSFRTATYEQYF
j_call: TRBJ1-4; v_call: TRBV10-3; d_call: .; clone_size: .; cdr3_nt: TGTGCCATCAGTGAGTCGAGAGGGTCTAATGAAAAACTGTTTTTT; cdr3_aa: CAISESRGSNEKLFF
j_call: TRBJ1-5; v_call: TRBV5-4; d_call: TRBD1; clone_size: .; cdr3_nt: TGTGCCAGCAGCTTTAAACGGGACAGGGAGGCGGGAAATCAGCCCCAGCATTTT; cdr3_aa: CASSFKRDREAGNQPQHF
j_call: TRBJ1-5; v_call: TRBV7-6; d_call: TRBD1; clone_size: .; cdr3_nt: TGTGCCAGCGGGACAGGGAGATTTCAGCCCCAGCATTTT; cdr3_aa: CASGTGRFQPQHF
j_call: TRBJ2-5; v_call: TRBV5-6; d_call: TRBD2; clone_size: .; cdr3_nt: TGTGCCAGCAGCTCTCCGGGACTAGCGGGAGAGGGGGAAGAGACCCAGTACTTC; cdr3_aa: CASSSPGLAGEGEETQYF
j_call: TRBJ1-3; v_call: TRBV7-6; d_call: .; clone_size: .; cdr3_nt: TGTGCCAGCAGCTCCGGAGATTTCTCCGGGACTGATGGAAACACCATATATTTT; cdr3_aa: CASSSGDFSGTDGNTIYF
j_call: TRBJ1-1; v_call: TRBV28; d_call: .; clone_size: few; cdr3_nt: TGTGCCAGCAGTTTATCCAGGGCTCGGACTTTCTTT; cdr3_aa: CASSLSRARTFF
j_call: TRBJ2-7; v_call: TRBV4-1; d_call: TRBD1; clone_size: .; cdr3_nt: TGCGCCAGCAGCCCCGGGACAGGGGAGCCCCACGAGCAGTACTTC; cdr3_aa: CASSPGTGEPHEQYF
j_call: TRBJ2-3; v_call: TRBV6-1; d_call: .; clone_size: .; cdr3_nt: TGTGCCAGCATTCCCCCCGGAACGGGAGTGGATACGCAGTATTTT; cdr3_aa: CASIPPGTGVDTQYF
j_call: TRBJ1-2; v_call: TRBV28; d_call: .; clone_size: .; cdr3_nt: TGTGCCAGCAGTTTCGGGGGGGGATATGGCTACACCTTC; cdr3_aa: CASSFGGGYGYTF
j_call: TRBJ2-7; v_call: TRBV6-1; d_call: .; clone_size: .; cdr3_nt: TGTGCCAGCGGACTACAATACTACGAGCAGTACTTC; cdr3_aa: CASGLQYYEQYF
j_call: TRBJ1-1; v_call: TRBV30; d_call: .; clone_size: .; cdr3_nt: TGTGCCTGGGGCGACTGGGTCGGGGGGCGGACTGAAGCTTTCTTT; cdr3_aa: CAWGDWVGGRTEAFF
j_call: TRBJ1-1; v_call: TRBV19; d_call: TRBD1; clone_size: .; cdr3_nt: TGTGCCAGTAGTGACAGGGGGGTGAACACTGAAGCTTTCTTT; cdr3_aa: CASSDRGVNTEAFF
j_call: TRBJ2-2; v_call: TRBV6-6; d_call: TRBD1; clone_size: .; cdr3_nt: TGTGCCAGCAGTGTGGACAGGGGAGACGGGGAGCTGTTTTTT; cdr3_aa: CASSVDRGDGELFF
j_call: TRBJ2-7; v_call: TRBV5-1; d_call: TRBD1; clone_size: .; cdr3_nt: TGCGCCAGCAGCTTGGGACAGGGGGCTAACGAGCAGTACTTC; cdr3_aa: CASSLGQGANEQYF
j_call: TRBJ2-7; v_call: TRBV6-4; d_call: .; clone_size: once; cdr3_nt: TGTGCCAGCAGTTTGGACAGCAGCTCCTACGAGCAGTACTTC; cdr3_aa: CASSLDSSSYEQYF
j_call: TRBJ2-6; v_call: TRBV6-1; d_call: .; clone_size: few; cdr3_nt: TGTGCCAGCAGCGCGGGGGCGGAGGGGGCCAACGTCCTGACTTTC; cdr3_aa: CASSAGAEGANVLTF
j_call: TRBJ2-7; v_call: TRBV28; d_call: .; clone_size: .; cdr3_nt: TGTGCCAGCAGTTTATTCGGCGGTTCCCGCTACGAGCAGTACTTC; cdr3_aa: CASSLFGGSRYEQYF
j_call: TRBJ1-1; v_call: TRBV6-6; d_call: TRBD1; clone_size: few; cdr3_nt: TGTGCCAGCAGCCAGGGACAGGGGTCTTTGAACACTGAAGCTTTCTTT; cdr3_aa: CASSQGQGSLNTEAFF
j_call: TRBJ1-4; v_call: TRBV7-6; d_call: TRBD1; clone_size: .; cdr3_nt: TGTGCCAGCAGCCACAGGACAGGAGTCGAAAAACTGTTTTTT; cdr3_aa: CASSHRTGVEKLFF
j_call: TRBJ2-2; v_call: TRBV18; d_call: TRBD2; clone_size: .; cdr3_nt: TGTGCCAGCTCGCGACTAGCGGGGAACACCGGGGAGCTGTTTTTT; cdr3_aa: CASSRLAGNTGELFF
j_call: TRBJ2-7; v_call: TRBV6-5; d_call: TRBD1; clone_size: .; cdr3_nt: TGTGCCAGCAGTCAACGGGACAGCATCTACGAGCAGTACTTC; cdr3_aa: CASSQRDSIYEQYF
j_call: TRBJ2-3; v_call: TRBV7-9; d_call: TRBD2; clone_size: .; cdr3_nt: TGTGCCAGCACCTTAAGAAGCGGGAGTTTCCTCGACACAGATACGCAGTATTTT; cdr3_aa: CASTLRSGSFLDTDTQYF
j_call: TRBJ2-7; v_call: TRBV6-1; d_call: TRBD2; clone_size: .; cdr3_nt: TGTGCCAGCAGTGAAGGCTCTCCGGGACTAGCGGGGTCAAGACCCGAGCAGTACTTC; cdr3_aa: CASSEGSPGLAGSRPEQYF
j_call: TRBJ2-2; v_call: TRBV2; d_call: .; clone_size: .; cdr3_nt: TGTGCCAGCAGCGCTGACACCTACACCGGGGAGCTGTTTTTT; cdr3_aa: CASSADTYTGELFF
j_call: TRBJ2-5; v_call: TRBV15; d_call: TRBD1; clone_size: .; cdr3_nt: TGTGCCACCAGCAGAGTTACAGGGGCCGGTGGAGAGACCCAGTACTTC; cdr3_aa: CATSRVTGAGGETQYF
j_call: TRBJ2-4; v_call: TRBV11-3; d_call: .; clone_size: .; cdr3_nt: TGTGCCAGCAGCTTAAACAGGGCTAACATTCAGTACTTC; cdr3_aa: CASSLNRANIQYF
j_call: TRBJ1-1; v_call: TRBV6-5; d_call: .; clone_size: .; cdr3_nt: TGTGCCAGCAGGTCCAATCAGGGGCTGAGCACTGAAGCTTTCTTT; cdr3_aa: CASRSNQGLSTEAFF
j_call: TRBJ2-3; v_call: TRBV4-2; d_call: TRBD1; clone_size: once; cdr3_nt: TGTGCCAGCAGTCCCGGGACAGGGGAAGGGGATACGCAGTATTTT; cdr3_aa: CASSPGTGEGDTQYF